This T cell receptor (beta chain) was sequenced during a study of blood T cell repertoires in COVID-19. Study information: The United States, Italy and Spain were the sources of the acute and convalescent COVID-19 samples. PBMCs, B-cell-depleted T cells, or T cells provided the cDNA or gDNA that made up the material.

Under the authors' procedure: Reference gene primer amplification gave estimated nucleated cell counts. TCRdb keeps only in-frame clones here, not all; method: immunoSEQ multiplex PCR. V and J calls and clone size are copied from that table; D and trimming were computed from the DNA. The top ten clones hold 2.9% of a sample with about 220,000 clones, roughly 84% of them seen once. Germline V gene sequence: CDR1 SGHVS, CDR2 FQNEAQ. Between the trimmed V and J ends, which lost 5 bases and 5 bases, there was a span of 16 bases. This CDR3 has 15 amino acids. The clonotype comes from a man aged 50-59 years who had recovered from COVID-19. The sequencing sample was made of peripheral blood. V and J are TRBV7-8 and TRBJ2-1; D ambiguous. CDR3 sequence reads: CASSPIPAKHNEQFF. For the CDR3, the DNA is TGTGCCAGCAGCCCGATCCCAGCGAAGCACAATGAGCAGTTCTTC. The whole variable domain, filled in from reference TRBV7-8 and TRBJ2-1, reads GAGVSQSPRYKVAKRGQDVALRCDPISGHVSLFWYQQALGQGPEFLTYFQNEAQLDKSGLPSDRFFAERPEGSVSTLKIQRTQQEDSAVYLCASSPIPAKHNEQFFGPGTRLTVL.